The 16 T cell receptor beta chains reported below all come from one sample, sequenced in a study of prognosis after radiotherapy for stage I lung cancer. Two-round multiplex PCR, the amplification method, yielded TCR beta CDR3 from genomic DNA. Initially, in first-round PCR, primers specific to each TRBV and TRBJ gene were used. TCRdb reprocessed the multiplex PCR reads with MiXCR, giving one entry per CDR3 protein. The sample holds about 14,000 distinct CDR3 sequences; around half are singletons and the top ten take 35% to 45%. The sequences come from PBMCs, collected before or after stereotactic body radiation therapy (not recorded which). The receptor set was obtained from a donor over 45 with non-small cell lung cancer.

The chain couples TRBV12-3 or TRBV12-4 to TRBJ2-1; TRBD2 matches at 11 bases. The CDR3 covers 16 residues. The trim removed 5 bases at V and 4 bases at J, leaving 7 bases unmatched. The CDR3, as DNA: TGTGCCAGCAGTCCGTCAGGACTAGCGGGTTACAATGAGCAGTTCTTC. Its translation is CASSPSGLAGYNEQFF.

The sample holds many counts of this clonotype. The chain combines TRBV2 with TRBJ2-5; 9 bases are a match to TRBD1. The CDR3 is 13 residues long. Germline loops: CDR1 SNHLY, CDR2 FYNNEI. Trimming took 5 bases from V and 5 from J; bases not matched to a gene: 3. CDR3 coding DNA: TGTGCCAGCAGTTGGACAGGGGCGGAGACCCAGTACTTC. This encodes CASSWTGAETQYF.

This clonotype was seen at least ten times. V usage is TRBV11-2 and J usage is TRBJ2-3; 8 bases agree with TRBD2. V shed 5 bases, J shed 4 bases, and the junction held 20 bases outside the gene matches. The CDR3 spans 19 residues. Looked up from germline, CDR1 is SGHAT and CDR2 is FQNNGV. As DNA, the CDR3 is TGTGCCAGCAGCCACGTGGTGTGTTTGCGGGAGGACGCGGCAGATACGCAGTATTTT. It yields the protein CASSHVVCLREDAADTQYF.

This clonotype was recorded at least ten times. This chain links TRBV7-8 with TRBJ2-1; TRBD2 aligns across 8 bases. After removal of 8 bases from V and 6 bases from J, the junction contained 12 bases not matched to a gene. Germline CDR1 reads SGHVS; CDR2 reads FQNEAQ. The CDR3 has 15 amino acids. CDR3 loop: CASLLGGRIGNEQFF. The DNA of the CDR3 is TGTGCCAGCTTACTGGGCGGGAGGATTGGCAATGAGCAGTTCTTC.

This clonotype was picked up many times. An end of the junction does not agree with germline; a read error may underlie this. V is TRBV11-3 and J is TRBJ2-7, with a possible D match to TRBD2 (6 bases). CDR3 size: 13 residues. Looked up from germline, CDR1 is SGHNT and CDR2 is YENEEA. CDR3 sequence (DNA): TGTGCCAACAGCTTATCTGAGCGGGACGAGCAGTACTTC. Translated, it gives CANSLSERDEQYF.

In the case of this clonotype: Relative to the germline gene, one junction end is altered; a read error may explain this. This chain connects TRBV19 to TRBJ1-1; 8 bases are a match to TRBD1. Germline V lookup: CDR1 LNHDA, CDR2 SQIVND (reference sequence). This CDR3 has 14 residues. The DNA for the CDR3 is TGTGCCAGTAGCCGGCAGGGGGCCGGGACTGAAGATTTCTTT. Translated, it gives CASSRQGAGTEDFF.

On this clonotype: A junction end diverges from the germline sequence, so it may reflect a read error. This chain uses TRBV20-1 with TRBJ2-2; 10 bases fit TRBD1. In germline, CDR1 is DFQATT, CDR2 SNEGSKA (reference sequence). There are 19 residues in the CDR3. CDR3 region: CSARAPNSGTGVNTGGLFF. CDR3 DNA: TGCAGTGCTAGAGCCCCTAACTCCGGGACAGGGGTCAACACCGGGGGGCTGTTTTTT.

The sample holds many counts of this clonotype. The genes are TRBV2 and TRBJ2-2; D unclear. CDR1 SNHLY and CDR2 FYNNEI come from the germline V gene. V shed 1 base and J shed 1 base, with 16 bases lying between them. The CDR3 extends over 18 amino acids. The CDR3 sequence: CASSEGGIKKVNTGELFF. Written as DNA, the CDR3 is TGTGCCAGCAGTGAAGGCGGTATAAAGAAGGTGAACACCGGGGAGCTGTTTTTT.

On this clonotype: A single base is all that separates this from a far larger clone, so a read error is likely. This chain connects TRBV24-1 to TRBJ2-1; perhaps D is TRBD1 or TRBD2 (5 bases each). The CDR3 contains 16 residues. CDR1 is KGHDR, CDR2 SFDVKD, per germline. The CDR3 nucleotides are TGTGCCACCAGTGATTTGAGAGGGGTAAAATCCTACGAGCACTACTTC. The encoded protein is CATSDLRGVKSYEHYF.

Regarding this clonotype: A far larger clone is one base from this, pointing to a likely read error. This chain joins TRBV6-9 and TRBJ2-7; D call uncertain. This CDR3 comprises 14 residues. Per germline, CDR1 MNHGY and CDR2 SVAAGI. The DNA of the CDR3 is TGTGCCAGCAGTTACTCCGGCAGCCAAAGCGAGAAGTACTTC. Encoded protein: CASSYSGSQSEKYF.

The chain couples TRBV28 to TRBJ2-7; tentative D call: TRBD2 (6 bases). This CDR3 contains 16 residues. Trimming pared 6 bases from V and 2 bases from J, leaving 20 bases between. Looked up from germline, CDR1 is MDHEN and CDR2 is SYDVKM. CDR3 region: CASRPPAQRVPYEQYF. The CDR3 region has the DNA TGTGCCAGCAGACCTCCGGCCCAGCGGGTCCCCTACGAGCAGTACTTC.

This clonotype was found many times. J is TRBJ2-1 and V is TRBV20-1, with 9 positions matching TRBD2. Germline values: CDR1 DFQATT, CDR2 SNEGSKA (reference sequence). This CDR3 contains 14 residues. The junction had 5 bases not matched to a gene; V was cut back by 2 bases and J by 6 bases. DNA for the CDR3: TGCAGTGCTAGAATCGGACTAGCGACCAATGAGCAGTTCTTC. Its protein is CSARIGLATNEQFF.

This clonotype is judged medium-sized. V and J are TRBV11-3 and TRBJ2-7; TRBD1 agrees at 8 bases. With V trimmed by 10 bases and J by 6 bases, 14 bases remained unmatched. The CDR3 covers 14 residues. The V gene's germline CDR1 is SGHNT and CDR2 YENEEA. CDR3 nucleotide sequence: TGTGCCACAAAATTCGACAGGGGCCCGGTCGAGCAGTACTTC. Protein: CATKFDRGPVEQYF. Together with reference TRBV11-3 and TRBJ2-7, the CDR3 gives the full variable domain: EAGVVQSPRYKIIEKKQPVAFWCNPISGHNTLYWYLQNLGQGPELLIRYENEEAVDDSQLPKDRFSAERLKGVDSTLKIQPAELGDSAVYLCATKFDRGPVEQYFGPGTRLTVT.

J is TRBJ2-2 and V is TRBV5-6; D is uncertain. The CDR3 loop spans 13 amino acids. CDR1 is SGHDT, CDR2 YYEEEE, per germline. The ends were cut back, 5 bases at V and 6 bases at J, with 11 bases in the middle. The CDR3 DNA reads as TGTGCCAGCAGTTTCCCGGGTCCCGGGGAGCTGTTTTTT. This gives the protein CASSFPGPGELFF.

This clonotype showed up many times. The genes are TRBV20-1 and TRBJ2-7, with 10 bases fitting TRBD2. The CDR3 is 15 amino acids. With V trimmed by 8 bases and J by 1 base, 11 bases remained unmatched. Looked up from germline, CDR1 is DFQATT and CDR2 is SNEGSKA (reference sequence). CDR3: CSRRKSGRVSYEQYF. CDR3 DNA: TGCAGTCGAAGAAAAAGCGGGAGGGTGTCCTACGAGCAGTACTTC.

V and J are TRBV27 and TRBJ1-3; D is unclear. From germline, CDR1 is MNHEY and CDR2 SMNVEV (reference sequence). CDR3 length equals 13 residues. The CDR3 loop is CESSRQTGNTIYF. The DNA for the CDR3 is TGTGAAAGCAGCCGACAAACTGGAAACACCATATATTTT.